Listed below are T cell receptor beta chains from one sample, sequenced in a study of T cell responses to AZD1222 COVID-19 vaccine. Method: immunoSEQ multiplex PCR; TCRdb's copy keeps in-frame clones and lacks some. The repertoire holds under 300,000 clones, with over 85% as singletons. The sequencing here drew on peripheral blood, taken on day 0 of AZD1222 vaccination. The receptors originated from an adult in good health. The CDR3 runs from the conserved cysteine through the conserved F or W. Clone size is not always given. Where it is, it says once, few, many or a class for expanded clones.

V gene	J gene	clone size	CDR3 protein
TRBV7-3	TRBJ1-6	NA	CASSLTGPNSPLHF
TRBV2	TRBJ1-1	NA	CASSEWGGSSEAFF
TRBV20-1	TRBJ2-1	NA	CSARANNEQFF
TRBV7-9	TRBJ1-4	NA	CASSGPRTAEKLFF
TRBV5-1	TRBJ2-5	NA	CASSLVASGAETQYF
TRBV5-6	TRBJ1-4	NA	CASSSTGVKEKLFF
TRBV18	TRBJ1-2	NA	CASSPDSNYGYTF
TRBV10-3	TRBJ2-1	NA	CAISESSSTYMDEQFF
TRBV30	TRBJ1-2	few	CAWSVSSYGYTF
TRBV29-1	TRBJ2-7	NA	CSVTVSFEQYF
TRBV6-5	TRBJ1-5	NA	CASSFRGQPQHF
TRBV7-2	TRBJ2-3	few	CASSLDGTVTDTQYF
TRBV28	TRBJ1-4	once	CASSPLDRSEEKLFF
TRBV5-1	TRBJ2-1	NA	CASSPGASRDEQFF
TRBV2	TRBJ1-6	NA	CASSWGAGGSLDSPLHF
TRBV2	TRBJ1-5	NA	CASTDRAGNQPQHF
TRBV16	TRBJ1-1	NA	CASSQTGRGLNTEAFF
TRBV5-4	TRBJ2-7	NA	CASSVGGARSKYEQYF
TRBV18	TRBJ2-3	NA	CASSPPYRDTQYF
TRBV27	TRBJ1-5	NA	CASSLTRNQPQHF
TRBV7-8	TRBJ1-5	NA	CASSSLGGDRGQPQHF
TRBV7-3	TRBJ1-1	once	CASSTQGNTEAFF
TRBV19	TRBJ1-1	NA	CASTRQLDTEAFF
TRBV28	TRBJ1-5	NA	CASSSRQSNQPQHF
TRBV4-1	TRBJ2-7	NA	CASSQGKKQYF